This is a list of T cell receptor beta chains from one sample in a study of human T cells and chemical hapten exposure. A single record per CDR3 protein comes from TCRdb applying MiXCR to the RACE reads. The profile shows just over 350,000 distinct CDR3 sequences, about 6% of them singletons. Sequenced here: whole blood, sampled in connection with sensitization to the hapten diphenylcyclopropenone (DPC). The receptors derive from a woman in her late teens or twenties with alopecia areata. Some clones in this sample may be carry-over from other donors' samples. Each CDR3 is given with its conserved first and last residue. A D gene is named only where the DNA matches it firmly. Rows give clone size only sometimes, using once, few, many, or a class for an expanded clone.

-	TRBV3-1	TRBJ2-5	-	CASSQGVQVQETQYF	TGTGCCAGCAGCCAAGGGGTACAAGTACAAGAGACCCAGTACTTC
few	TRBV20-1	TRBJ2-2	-	CSATRGWGPSGELFF	TGCAGTGCCACACGGGGATGGGGCCCGTCCGGGGAGCTGTTTTTT
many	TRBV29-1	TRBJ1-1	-	CSVVSLQGMNTEAFF	TGCAGCGTTGTATCCTTGCAGGGGATGAACACTGAAGCTTTCTTT
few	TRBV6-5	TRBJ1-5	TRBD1	CASSWDSIQPQHF	TGTGCCAGCAGTTGGGACAGCATCCAGCCCCAGCATTTT
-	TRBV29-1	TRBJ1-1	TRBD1	CSFRTGSHTEAFF	TGCAGCTTCCGGACAGGGTCGCACACTGAAGCTTTCTTT
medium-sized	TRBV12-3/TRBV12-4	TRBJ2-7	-	CASSPTGTMNEQYF	TGTGCCAGCAGTCCAACAGGGACTATGAACGAGCAGTACTTC
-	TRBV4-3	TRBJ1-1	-	CASSPKLLGSEAFF	TGCGCCAGCAGCCCAAAACTCTTAGGGAGTGAAGCTTTCTTT
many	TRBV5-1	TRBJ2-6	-	CASSKDTGTASPNVLTF	TGCGCCAGCAGCAAAGACACCGGTACAGCCTCGCCCAACGTCCTGACTTTC
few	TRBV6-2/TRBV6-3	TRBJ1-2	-	CASSQQAGYGYTF	TGTGCCAGCAGTCAACAGGCCGGCTATGGCTACACCTTC
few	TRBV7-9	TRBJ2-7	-	CASSLAPGTHEQYF	TGTGCCAGCAGCTTAGCGCCAGGGACCCACGAGCAGTACTTC
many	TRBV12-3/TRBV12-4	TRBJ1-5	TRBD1	CASRGDGQEWEPQHF	TGTGCCAGCAGGGGAGACGGACAGGAGTGGGAGCCCCAGCATTTT
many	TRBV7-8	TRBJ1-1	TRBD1	CASSLGRQGTEAFF	TGTGCCAGCAGCTTAGGTCGACAGGGGACTGAAGCTTTCTTT
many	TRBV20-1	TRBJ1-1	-	CSARVRTTEAFF	TGCAGTGCTAGAGTCAGAACCACTGAAGCTTTCTTT
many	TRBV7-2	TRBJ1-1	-	CASSFTQDSEAFF	TGTGCCAGCAGCTTCACACAGGACAGCGAAGCTTTCTTT
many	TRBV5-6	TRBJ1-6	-	CASSPGRLVSPLHF	TGTGCCAGCAGCCCCGGGAGGCTCGTTTCACCCCTCCACTTT
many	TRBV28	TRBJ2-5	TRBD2	CASSLATASGWTQYF	TGTGCCAGCAGTTTGGCCACCGCTAGCGGGTGGACCCAGTACTTC
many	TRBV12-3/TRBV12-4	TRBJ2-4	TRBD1	CASSSPGQGLEKNIQYF	TGTGCCAGCAGCAGTCCGGGACAGGGGTTGGAGAAAAACATTCAGTACTTC
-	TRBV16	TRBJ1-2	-	CASSQLGGDGYTF	TGTGCCAGCAGCCAACTTGGAGGAGATGGCTACACCTTC
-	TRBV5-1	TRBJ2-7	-	CASSVAQDRQLTYEQYF	TGCGCCAGCAGCGTGGCACAGGACAGACAACTTACCTACGAGCAGTACTTC
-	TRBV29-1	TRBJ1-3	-	CSVLASGNTIYF	TGCAGCGTCTTAGCCTCTGGAAACACCATATATTTT
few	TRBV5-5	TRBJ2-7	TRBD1	CASSLDFGTGPNEQYF	TGTGCCAGCAGCTTGGACTTCGGGACAGGGCCCAACGAGCAGTACTTC
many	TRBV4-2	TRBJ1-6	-	CASSQGGDSPLHF	TGTGCCAGCAGCCAAGGAGGGGATTCACCCCTCCACTTT
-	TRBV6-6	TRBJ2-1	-	CASCGGSSNEQFF	TGTGCCAGTTGCGGGGGCAGTTCCAATGAGCAGTTCTTC
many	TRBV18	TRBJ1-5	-	CASSLGTISNQPQHF	TGTGCCAGCTCTCTCGGGACGATTAGCAATCAGCCCCAGCATTTT
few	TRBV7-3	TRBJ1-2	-	CASSRGPDNIYGYTF	TGTGCCAGCAGTCGAGGCCCGGACAACATCTATGGCTACACCTTC
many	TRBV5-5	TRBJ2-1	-	CASSLELIAVSSYNEQFF	TGTGCCAGCAGTTTAGAGTTAATAGCGGTGAGCTCCTACAATGAGCAGTTCTTC
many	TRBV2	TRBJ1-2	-	CASSGTGGMGGYTF	TGTGCCAGCAGTGGGACGGGAGGAATGGGGGGCTACACCTTC
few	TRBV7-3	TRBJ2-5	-	CASSPNQGSETQYF	TGTGCCAGCAGCCCAAACCAGGGATCAGAGACCCAGTACTTC
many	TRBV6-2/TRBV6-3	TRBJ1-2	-	CASATDQGPYGYTF	TGTGCCAGCGCGACCGACCAGGGGCCCTATGGCTACACCTTC
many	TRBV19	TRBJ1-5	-	CASSIGTENQPQHF	TGTGCCAGTAGTATAGGCACAGAGAATCAGCCCCAGCATTTT
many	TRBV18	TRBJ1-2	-	CASSPPGTSGNYGYTF	TGTGCCAGCTCACCACCGGGCACATCAGGGAACTATGGCTACACCTTC
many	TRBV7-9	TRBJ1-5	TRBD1	CASSPTQGFNQPQHF	TGTGCCAGCAGCCCGACACAGGGGTTTAATCAGCCCCAGCATTTT
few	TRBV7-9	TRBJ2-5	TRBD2	CASSLAVAETQYF	TGTGCCAGCAGCCTAGCGGTCGCAGAGACCCAGTACTTC
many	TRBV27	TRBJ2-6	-	CASSTPGPGANVLTF	TGTGCCAGCAGTACCCCGGGGCCTGGGGCCAACGTCCTGACTTTC
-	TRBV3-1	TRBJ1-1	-	CASSRKGAGRPLF	TGTGCCAGCAGCCGTAAGGGAGCGGGGCGCCCCCTATTT
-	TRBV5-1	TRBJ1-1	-	CASSFLSGQANTEAFF	TGCGCCAGCAGCTTTCTAAGTGGTCAGGCGAACACTGAAGCTTTCTTT
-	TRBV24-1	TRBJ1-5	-	CATSEASNQPQHF	TGTGCCACCAGTGAGGCGTCCAATCAGCCCCAGCATTTT
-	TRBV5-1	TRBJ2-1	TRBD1	CASSQGVSSNEQFF	TGCGCCAGCAGCCAGGGGGTATCTAGCAATGAGCAGTTCTTC
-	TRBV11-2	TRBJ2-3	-	CASSFGTQYF	TGTGCCAGCAGCTTCGGAACGCAGTATTTT
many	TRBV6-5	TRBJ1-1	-	CASSYNRNTEAFF	TGTGCCAGCAGTTATAACAGGAACACTGAAGCTTTCTTT
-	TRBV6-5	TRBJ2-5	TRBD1	CASSYSRGTGQETQYF	TGTGCCAGCAGTTACTCGAGAGGGACAGGACAAGAGACCCAGTACTTC
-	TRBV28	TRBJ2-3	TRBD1	CASSKTTGLRFLLGHTQYF	TGTGCCAGCAGTAAAACGACAGGGTTGAGGTTCTTACTTGGGCATACGCAGTATTTT
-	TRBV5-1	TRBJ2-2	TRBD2	CASSLELAVSGGELFF	TGCGCCAGCAGCTTGGAGCTAGCGGTATCAGGCGGGGAGCTGTTTTTT
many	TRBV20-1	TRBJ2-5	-	CSAKRGENQYF	TGCAGTGCCAAGAGGGGAGAGAACCAGTACTTC
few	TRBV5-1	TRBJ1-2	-	CASSRAGGDGYTF	TGCGCCAGCAGCCGGGCTGGAGGCGATGGCTACACCTTC
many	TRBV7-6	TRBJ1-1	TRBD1	CASSLEYRGGKNTEAFF	TGTGCCAGCAGCTTAGAATACAGGGGGGGAAAGAACACTGAAGCTTTCTTT
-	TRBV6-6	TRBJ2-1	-	CASSYAGTLYNEQFF	TGTGCCAGCAGTTACGCGGGCACTCTCTACAATGAGCAGTTCTTC
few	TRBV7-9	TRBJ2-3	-	CASSARVYTDTQYF	TGTGCCAGCAGCGCAAGGGTCTACACAGATACGCAGTATTTT
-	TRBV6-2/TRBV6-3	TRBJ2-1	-	CASSYSWGSEQFF	TGTGCCAGCAGTTACTCGTGGGGGAGTGAGCAGTTCTTC
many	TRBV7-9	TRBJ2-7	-	CASSLEYSELPYEQYF	TGTGCCAGCAGCTTAGAATATAGCGAGCTCCCCTACGAGCAGTACTTC
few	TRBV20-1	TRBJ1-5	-	CSARSWQTNQPQHF	TGCAGTGCTAGATCCTGGCAGACAAATCAGCCCCAGCATTTT
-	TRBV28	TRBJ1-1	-	CASNLFGGAPAEAFF	TGTGCCAGCAACCTCTTCGGGGGCGCTCCGGCTGAAGCTTTCTTT
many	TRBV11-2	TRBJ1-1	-	CASSLVSAGDTEAFF	TGTGCCAGCAGCTTAGTATCCGCCGGTGACACTGAAGCTTTCTTT